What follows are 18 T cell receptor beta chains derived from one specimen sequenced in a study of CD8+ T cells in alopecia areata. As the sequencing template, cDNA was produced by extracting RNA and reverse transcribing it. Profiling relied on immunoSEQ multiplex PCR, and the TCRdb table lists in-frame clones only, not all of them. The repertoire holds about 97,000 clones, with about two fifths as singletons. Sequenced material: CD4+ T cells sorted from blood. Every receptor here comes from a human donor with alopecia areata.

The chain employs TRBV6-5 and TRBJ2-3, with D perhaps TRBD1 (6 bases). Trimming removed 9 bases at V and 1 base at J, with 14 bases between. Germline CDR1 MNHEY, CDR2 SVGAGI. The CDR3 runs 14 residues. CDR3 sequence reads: CASRWRQGTDTQYF. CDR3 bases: TGTGCCAGTAGATGGCGACAGGGCACAGATACGCAGTATTTT.

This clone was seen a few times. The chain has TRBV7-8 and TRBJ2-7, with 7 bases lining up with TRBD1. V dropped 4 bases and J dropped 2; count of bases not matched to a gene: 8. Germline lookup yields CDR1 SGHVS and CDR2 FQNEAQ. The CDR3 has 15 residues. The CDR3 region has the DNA TGTGCCAGCAGCTCTTCCGGGACAGTCACCTACGAGCAGTACTTC. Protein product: CASSSSGTVTYEQYF.

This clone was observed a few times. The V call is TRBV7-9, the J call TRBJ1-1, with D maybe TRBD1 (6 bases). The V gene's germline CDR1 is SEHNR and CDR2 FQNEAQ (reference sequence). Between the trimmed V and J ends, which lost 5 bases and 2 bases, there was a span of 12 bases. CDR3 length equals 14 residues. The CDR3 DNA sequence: TGTGCCAGCAGCGCCGGCAGGGGAAACACTGAAGCTTTCTTT. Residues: CASSAGRGNTEAFF.

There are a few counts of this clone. Written as DNA, the CDR3 is TGTGCCAGCAGTGCTGACACAGATACGCAGTATTTT. Translated: CASSADTDTQYF. The V call is TRBV6-1, the J call TRBJ2-3; D call uncertain. Trimming took 4 bases from V and 2 from J, leaving 4 bases between them. The CDR3 is 12 amino acids. Germline assignment: CDR1 MNHNS and CDR2 SASEGT.

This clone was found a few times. CDR3 DNA: TGTGCCAGCAGCTTAGGGACAGCCATTATGAACACTGAAGCTTTCTTT. It translates to CASSLGTAIMNTEAFF. The chain employs TRBV7-9 and TRBJ1-1; D may be TRBD1 (6 bases). The CDR3 has 16 amino acids. Deletions cut 1 base from V and 0 bases from J, with 12 bases between. CDR1 and CDR2 (germline): SEHNR, FQNEAQ (reference sequence).

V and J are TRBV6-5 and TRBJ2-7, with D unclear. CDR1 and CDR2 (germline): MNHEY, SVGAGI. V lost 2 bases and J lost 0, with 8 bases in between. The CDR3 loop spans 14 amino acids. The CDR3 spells CASSYLPTSYEQYF. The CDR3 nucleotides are TGTGCCAGCAGTTACCTTCCCACCTCCTACGAGCAGTACTTC.

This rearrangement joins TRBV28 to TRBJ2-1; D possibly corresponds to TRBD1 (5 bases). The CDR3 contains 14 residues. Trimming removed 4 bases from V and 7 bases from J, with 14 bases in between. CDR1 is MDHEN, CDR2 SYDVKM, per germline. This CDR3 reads CASSSAWGGNEQFF. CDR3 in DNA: TGTGCCAGCAGTTCCGCGTGGGGCGGTAATGAGCAGTTCTTC.

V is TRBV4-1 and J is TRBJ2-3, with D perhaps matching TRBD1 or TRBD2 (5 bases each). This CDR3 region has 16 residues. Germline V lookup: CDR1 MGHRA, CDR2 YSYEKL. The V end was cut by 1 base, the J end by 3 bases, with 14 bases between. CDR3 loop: CASSQVRGAMTDTQYF. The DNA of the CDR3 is TGCGCCAGCAGCCAAGTGAGGGGCGCGATGACAGATACGCAGTATTTT.

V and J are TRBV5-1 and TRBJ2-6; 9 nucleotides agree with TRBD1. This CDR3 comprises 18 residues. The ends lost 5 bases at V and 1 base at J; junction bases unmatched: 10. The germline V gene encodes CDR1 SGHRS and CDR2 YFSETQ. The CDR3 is CASRTTGTGLSGANVLTF. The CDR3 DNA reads TGCGCCAGCAGAACAACCGGGACAGGGCTTTCTGGGGCCAACGTCCTGACTTTC.

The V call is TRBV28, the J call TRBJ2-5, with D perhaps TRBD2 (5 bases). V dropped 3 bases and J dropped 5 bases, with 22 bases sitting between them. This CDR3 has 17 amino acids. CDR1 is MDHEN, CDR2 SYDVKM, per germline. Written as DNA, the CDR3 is TGTGCCAGCAGTTTCGGGGTTAGGTTGCGGCGTGGGGAGACCCAGTACTTC. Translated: CASSFGVRLRRGETQYF.

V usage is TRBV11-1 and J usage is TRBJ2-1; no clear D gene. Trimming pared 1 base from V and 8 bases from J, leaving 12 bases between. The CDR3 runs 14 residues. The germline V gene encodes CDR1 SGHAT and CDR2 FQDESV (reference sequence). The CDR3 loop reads CASSLGPQMDEQFF. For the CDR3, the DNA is TGTGCCAGCAGCTTAGGGCCACAGATGGATGAGCAGTTCTTC. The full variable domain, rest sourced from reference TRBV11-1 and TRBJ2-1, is EAEVAQSPRYKITEKSQAVAFWCDPISGHATLYWYRQILGQGPELLVQFQDESVVDDSQLPKDRFSAERLKGVDSTLKIQPAELGDSAMYLCASSLGPQMDEQFFGPGTRLTVL.

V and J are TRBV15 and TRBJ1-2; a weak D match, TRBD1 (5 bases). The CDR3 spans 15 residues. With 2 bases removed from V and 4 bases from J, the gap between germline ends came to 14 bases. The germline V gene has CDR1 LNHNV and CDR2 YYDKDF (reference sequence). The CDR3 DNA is TGTGCCACCAGCAGACCTCAGGGTTCAGTCTATGGCTACACCTTC. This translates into CATSRPQGSVYGYTF. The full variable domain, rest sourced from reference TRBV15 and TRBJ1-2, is DAMVIQNPRYQVTQFGKPVTLSCSQTLNHNVMYWYQQKSSQAPKLLFHYYDKDFNNEADTPDNFQSRRPNTSFCFLDIRSPGLGDTAMYLCATSRPQGSVYGYTFGSGTRLTVV.

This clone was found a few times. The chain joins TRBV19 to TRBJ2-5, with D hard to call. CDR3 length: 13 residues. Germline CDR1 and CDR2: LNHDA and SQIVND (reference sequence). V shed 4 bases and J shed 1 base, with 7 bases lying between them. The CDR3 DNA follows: TGTGCCAGTAGTACAAGCGCCCAAGAGACCCAGTACTTC. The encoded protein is CASSTSAQETQYF.

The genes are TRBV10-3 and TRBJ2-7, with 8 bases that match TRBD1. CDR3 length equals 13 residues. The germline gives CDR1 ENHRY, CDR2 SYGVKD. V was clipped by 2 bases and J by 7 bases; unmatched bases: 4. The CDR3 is CAISEGQGLEQYF. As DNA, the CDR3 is TGTGCCATCAGTGAGGGACAGGGTCTAGAGCAGTACTTC.

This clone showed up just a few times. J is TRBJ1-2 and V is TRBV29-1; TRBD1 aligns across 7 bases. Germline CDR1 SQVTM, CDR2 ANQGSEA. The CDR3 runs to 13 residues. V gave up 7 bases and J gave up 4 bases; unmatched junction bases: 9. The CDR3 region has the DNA TGCAGCGCAGGACAGGAGCTGATCTATGGCTACACCTTC. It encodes CSAGQELIYGYTF.

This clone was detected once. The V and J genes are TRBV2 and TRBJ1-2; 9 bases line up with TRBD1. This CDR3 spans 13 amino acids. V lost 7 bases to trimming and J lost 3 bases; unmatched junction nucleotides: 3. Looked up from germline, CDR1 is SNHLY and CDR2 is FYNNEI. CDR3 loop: CASKTGGDYGYTF. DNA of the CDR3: TGTGCCAGCAAAACAGGGGGCGACTATGGCTACACCTTC.

The CDR3 loop reads CASSLEGQGDEQYF. CDR3 DNA sequence: TGCGCCAGCAGCTTGGAGGGACAGGGGGACGAGCAGTACTTC. The chain employs TRBV5-1 and TRBJ2-7; 11 positions match TRBD1. V dropped 0 bases and J dropped 5; count of bases not matched to a gene: 1. Germline-derived CDR1 and CDR2 are SGHRS and YFSETQ. The CDR3 extends over 14 amino acids.

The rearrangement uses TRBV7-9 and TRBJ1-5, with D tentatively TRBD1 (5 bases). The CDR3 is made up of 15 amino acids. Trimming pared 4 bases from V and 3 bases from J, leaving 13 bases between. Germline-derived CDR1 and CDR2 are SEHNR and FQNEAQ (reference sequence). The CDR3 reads CASSWGQGPNQPQHF. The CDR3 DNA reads TGTGCCAGCAGCTGGGGCCAAGGGCCCAATCAGCCCCAGCATTTT.